The sequence of this T cell receptor beta chain was determined in a study of T cell repertoires in cytomegalovirus infection. CDR1 and CDR2 (germline): DFQATT, SNEGSKA (reference sequence). V shed 3 bases, J shed 1 base, and the junction held 7 bases outside the gene matches. The CDR3 loop spans 15 amino acids. TCRdb recomputed calls from the reads with MiXCR, one row per CDR3 protein. This sample has roughly 230,000 distinct CDR3 sequences; about 17% occur once, and the top ten carry around half. This clonotype has more than one count but fewer than ten. Specimen: CD8+ T cells from PBMCs. The rearrangement joins TRBV20-1 to TRBJ2-7; TRBD2 matches 9 bases. The source is a human donor in good health (CMV status not recorded). Some clones in this sample may be carry-over from other donors' samples. Here the CDR3 DNA reads TGCAGTGCTAGTTCGCGGGGGGGCCGTTCCTACGAGCAGTACTTC. It encodes CSASSRGGRSYEQYF.